The rows below give T cell receptor beta chains drawn from one sample of a study of shared clonotypes between healthy human individuals. Profiled with immunoSEQ multiplex PCR; TCRdb holds only in-frame clones, not every one. The repertoire holds about 580,000 clones, with about 98% as singletons. What was sequenced was naive CD8+ T cells sorted from blood. These receptors were taken from a man aged 25-45 years in good health. Both conserved end residues are trimmed from each CDR3.

V gene	J gene	CDR3 protein
TRBV7-9	TRBJ1-4	ASSGGRTGHEKLF
TRBV19	TRBJ1-1	ASSTGQGANTEAF
TRBV9	TRBJ1-2	ASSVTGENYGYT
TRBV11-2	TRBJ2-3	ASSFWGSTDTQY
TRBV7-9	TRBJ2-7	ASSPTAGTSRYEQY
TRBV7-9	TRBJ2-1	ASSLGNSPNQEQF
TRBV5-1	TRBJ2-2	ASSLGWEQGGDTGELF
TRBV15	TRBJ2-3	ATSRGPPTSTDTQY
TRBV6-1	TRBJ2-5	ASSEAYDLLETQY
TRBV19	TRBJ2-6	ASSSPRTGSSGANVLT
TRBV14	TRBJ1-3	ASSQVGNTIY
TRBV29-1	TRBJ2-7	SVITPDRGDEQY
TRBV27	TRBJ2-7	ASSLLGDSAGEQY
TRBV2	TRBJ1-5	ASSEPTGLGNQPQH
TRBV29-1	TRBJ1-1	SVEEMVAEAF
TRBV11-3	TRBJ2-2	ASSPRQTNTGELF
TRBV15	TRBJ2-7	ATSRGTASSYEQY
TRBV27	TRBJ2-7	ASSQGRGRWEQY
TRBV7-6	TRBJ2-2	ASSLATRTGELF
TRBV11-2	TRBJ1-1	ASSLDSAGTEAF
TRBV4-3	TRBJ2-7	ASSQGLAGEQY
TRBV7-6	TRBJ2-3	ASSLAGTGLTSLAGTDTQY
TRBV27	TRBJ2-1	ASRRAAGGFNEQF
TRBV2	TRBJ2-2	ASRSGPNTGELF
TRBV5-1	TRBJ2-3	ASSLAGSGRAVDTQY
TRBV7-6	TRBJ2-5	ASRQHQETQY
TRBV27	TRBJ2-5	ASSPGVGEEGRETQY
TRBV7-8	TRBJ1-2	ASSLAGFGTRGSDYGYT
TRBV27	TRBJ2-1	ASSQTSGSLNEQF
TRBV29-1	TRBJ2-7	SASQRGAAYEQY
TRBV7-3	TRBJ2-1	ASSTSGNANEQF
TRBV27	TRBJ2-2	ASSDLGTSGAGELF
TRBV9	TRBJ2-7	ASSSRQGGYEQY
TRBV28	TRBJ2-1	ASSSPAGGKYNEQF
TRBV7-8	TRBJ1-2	ASSFDRDRPNYGYT
TRBV5-1	TRBJ2-1	ASSSGFGTGKNNEQF
TRBV7-3	TRBJ2-1	ASSPLADSYNEQF
TRBV11-2	TRBJ2-7	ASIIRPGTGDYEQY
TRBV7-9	TRBJ2-3	ASSRSGRTDTQY
TRBV7-9	TRBJ2-1	ASTGLAVPPYYEQF
TRBV6-6	TRBJ2-3	ASSPQGGRRGTQY